This record concerns one T cell receptor beta chain sequence. This clone's antigen is unknown. Base quality data are lacking; no much larger clone is found one base away. This record belongs to a study of cytomegalovirus exposure and HLA in healthy donors (dated by TCRdb to about 2017). About the study as a whole: According to an earlier analysis of around 600 of the donors, about 170 million T cells yielded roughly 110 million unique TCR beta sequences and around 280 Gb of sequence data. A later genetic analysis took genome-wide SNP genotypes for about three fifths of the roughly 700 donors and used that subset as a discovery cohort. Using immunosequencing, the study profiled T cell repertoires from 500 to 800 subjects and related those repertoires to cytomegalovirus serostatus. Besides the first cohort of 550 to 750 subjects, a separate validation cohort made up of 95 to 150 different subjects was used. Among 300 to 450 genotyped donors of the cohort, an average of approximately 230,000 unique TCR beta nucleotide sequences were sequenced per donor, roughly 20% of them non-productive. An early release that covered more than 550 HLA-typed donors contained about 290 gigabases of sequencing data and around 85 million unique TCR sequences. Among the roughly 400 genotyped donors, around 81% belonged to the genetic ancestry cluster associated with self-reported Caucasian donors. A handful of DR-DQ haplotypes were handled as single units for association and clustering because linkage in the cohort was strong. Rather than using new phenotypic data, the later analysis identified candidate immune exposures from TCR beta sequences and from how often those sequences occurred across donors. To predict cytomegalovirus infection status, the study brought together high-throughput TCR immunosequencing, statistical association of individual TCRs with disease status, and machine learning. Donor age, sex, ethnicity and CMV serostatus were compiled alongside the repertoire data. HLA typing included class I and class II loci at four-digit resolution. The aim of the study was to test whether cataloging public T cell receptors could identify signatures of past pathogen exposure. Every discovery cohort repertoire had been produced on one sequencing platform. A later analysis re-analyzed previously published TCR beta repertoires from about 600 donors and added high-resolution HLA genotyping to study TCR occurrence patterns. Typing coverage varied by locus: about 620-630 donors for A, B, C, DRB1 and DQB1; around 560 for DQA1; about 590 for DPA1; around 450 for DPB1. In an earlier analysis of 500 to 650 of the donors, high-throughput TCR beta sequencing was used to judge whether each TCR beta V gene segment behaved as functional or pseudogenic. Overall study outcomes, separate from this receptor: Because HLA typing was unavailable for some donors at each locus, only the typed subset was used in association tests. The cohort was sequenced for TCR beta chains only, and without alpha or paired-chain data the features that could be detected were limited. About 17 rarely observed V segments, including chromosome 9 orphons, were excluded from the earlier analysis of several hundred of the donors because counts were too low. In a later analysis, the rate of TCR association differed among HLA loci, with DRB1 alleles having the most associated TCRs and HLA-C alleles having the fewest. For the cohort, immune exposure information was limited to CMV serostatus. In a later analysis, several top co-occurrence clusters were reported to appear linked to parvovirus B19, influenza, CMV and Epstein-Barr virus. The study gave a list of 150 to 200 TCR beta chains associated with cytomegalovirus. Because the 87-base-pair reads could not distinguish some IMGT-functional V segments, including TRBV6-2 and TRBV6-3, those segments were excluded. Most CMV-associated TCR beta chains appeared to be HLA-restricted in a later analysis, and the HLA associations seemed to be driven largely by CMV exposure. The authors suggested that the approach could potentially be generalized to other disease states and immunological phenotypes. Correlated functional status among segregating V segments might reflect linkage disequilibrium, but an unknown experimental factor could not be ruled out. A further reported finding was that TCR beta sequences accurately predicted the HLA-A and HLA-B alleles for most subjects in the first cohort. A later analysis associated 16,951 TCR beta sequences with specific HLA alleles at a false discovery rate of 0.05. Sequencing depth was assumed to be roughly uniform across donors in the presence/absence analyses, though that assumption may not hold. Across donors, most TCR sequences were observed very rarely, whereas some public TCRs were present in many individuals. A group of highly shared sequence variants was considered likely to be a technical artifact of the sequencing pipeline. In both the original and validation cohorts, the classifier was reported to diagnose cytomegalovirus status with high specificity and sensitivity. A few of the identified cytomegalovirus-associated TCR beta chains were confirmed in vitro to be specific for cytomegalovirus antigens. A later genetic analysis associated a missense DCLRE1C variant with V-gene and J-gene trimming of TCR beta chains, and an independent cohort replicated the association. In a later analysis, HLA-associated TCR beta chains were found to be more clonally expanded and to have lower generation probabilities than equally common non-associated chains. Assigning TCR associations to individual alleles was difficult when HLA alleles, especially DR and DQ, strongly co-occurred. In a later genetic analysis, fewer N-insertions in productive TCRs were reported among donors in an Asian-associated ancestry cluster than the approximately 630-donor mean. In an earlier analysis of 450 to 750 of the donors, most TCR beta V segments appeared in productive rearrangements about 90% or about 30% of the time, broadly matching IMGT annotations.

There are 14 amino acids in the CDR3, from cysteine to phenylalanine inclusive. Left in the record is the CDR3 DNA by itself, 42 bases read in frame from the first base. V is pruned by 2 bases and J by 7 bases, leaving 0 bases of the junction without a gene match. From the germline V gene (reference sequence), CDR1 is PRHDT and CDR2 is FYEKMQ. The cohort comprised around 690 healthy bone marrow donors. Cohort members were all nominally healthy when sampled, although unrecorded immune exposures were likely present. The donor was CMV seropositive and was included in the group of 290 or so seropositive cohort members. A peripheral blood sample was collected from each donor, and TCR beta sequencing was performed on peripheral blood mononuclear cells. The Qiagen DNeasy Blood Extraction Kit was used to extract genomic DNA from the blood cell samples. Library creation used the immunoSEQ multiplex PCR assay. The multiplex PCR relied on a mix of 60 forward primers for TCR Vbeta segments and 13 reverse primers for TCR Jbeta segments. The CDR3 region of rearranged TCR beta genes was amplified from genomic DNA by a multiplex PCR assay. The Illumina HiSeq System was used to sequence the amplified TCR beta libraries as 87-base-pair reads. On the study's bioinformatics: In a later analysis, some 80 million unique TCR beta chains were counted across the roughly 670 repertoires, and about 9.9 million of these chains were shared by at least two donors. Raw reads were error-corrected and collapsed into unique sequences with a nearest-neighbor algorithm that merged closely related sequences to remove PCR and sequencing errors. Alignment of CDR3 sequences to IMGT reference sequences was used to assign V, D and J gene segments. Each retained sequence needed at least a six-nucleotide match to both a V gene segment and a J gene segment. Rearrangements were called productive when the CDR3 lacked stop codons and stayed in frame with V and J; all others were non-productive. Following IMGT convention, CDR3 was defined as the stretch from the second conserved V-encoded cysteine up to the conserved J-encoded phenylalanine. The earlier analysis of about 590 of the donors excluded sequences that lacked an unambiguous match to a single V gene segment. In an earlier analysis of 587 of the donors, V segments were called functional above 56.7% productive rearrangements and were called segregating when the between-donor standard deviation exceeded 5%. A statistical classification framework was built to diagnose cytomegalovirus status from the catalog of TCR beta chain sequences. In a later analysis, TCR nucleotide sequences were compared against IMGT/GENE-DB human TR gene sequences so that V and J genes could be assigned. In a later analysis, CDR3 sequences and most-parsimonious VDJ recombination scenarios were assigned using the TCRdist pipeline. In a later analysis, each TCR beta chain was defined by its CDR3 amino acid sequence together with its V-gene family, and reads without a unique V-gene family were excluded. A later analysis removed 550 to 700 highly shared, low-generation-probability nucleotide sequences to deal with suspected cross-contamination and a sequencing artifact. A later analysis calculated a clonal expansion index for each public chain from normalized within-repertoire ranks of inferred template counts. Generation probabilities in a later analysis came from a VDJ recombination model fitted to out-of-frame rearrangements, and those results were checked against IGoR. Hypergeometric tests were used in a later analysis to score TCR-TCR, TCR-HLA and TCR-CMV co-occurrence, with a repertoire-size bias correction applied to the TCR pairs. In a later analysis, false discovery rates were estimated by permuting HLA or CMV assignments 20 times. In a later analysis, co-occurring TCRs were grouped using DBSCAN, with TCRdist sequence similarity added in when clustering inside HLA-allele-positive subsets. Repertoires with fewer than 30,000 or more than 120,000 public chains were left out of co-occurrence clustering, as were about five repertoires with anomalous nucleotide sharing. TCRdb obtained this table from immuneACCESS and retained in-frame rearrangements with V and J assigned. These tables miss some clones; where compared with another copy, unresolved V genes account for less than half of the shortfall, and the remainder is unexplained. The V and J calls and the clone size are those of that table, but D and trimming were determined from the DNA. A total of about 200,000 clones appear in this sample, almost 70% of them only once. Around 2.6% of the sample is in the top ten clones.

Material for sequencing was PBMCs. The sequence derives from a man aged 35 to 55 in good health and CMV-seropositive. The chain was built from TRBV13 and TRBJ1-6, with 9 bases in between that match TRBD1. Read as DNA, the sequence is TGTGCCAGCAGCTTAACAGGGGGCAATTCACCCCTCCACTTT. Its protein reads: CASSLTGGNSPLHF.